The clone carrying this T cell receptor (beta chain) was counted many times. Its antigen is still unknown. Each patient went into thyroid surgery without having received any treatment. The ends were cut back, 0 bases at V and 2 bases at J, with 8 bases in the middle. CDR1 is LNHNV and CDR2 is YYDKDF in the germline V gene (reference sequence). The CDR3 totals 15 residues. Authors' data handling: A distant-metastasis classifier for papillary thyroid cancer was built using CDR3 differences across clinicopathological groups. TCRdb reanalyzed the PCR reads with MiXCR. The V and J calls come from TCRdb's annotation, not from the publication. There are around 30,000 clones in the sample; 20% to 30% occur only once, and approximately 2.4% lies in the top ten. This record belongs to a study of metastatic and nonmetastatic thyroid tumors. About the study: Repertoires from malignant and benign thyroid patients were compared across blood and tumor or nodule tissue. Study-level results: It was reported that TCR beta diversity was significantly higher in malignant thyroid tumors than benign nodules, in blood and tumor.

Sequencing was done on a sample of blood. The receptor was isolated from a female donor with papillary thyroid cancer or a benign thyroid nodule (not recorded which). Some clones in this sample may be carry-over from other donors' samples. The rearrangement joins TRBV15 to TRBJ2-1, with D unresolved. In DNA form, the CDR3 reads TGTGCCACCAGCAGAGATAGTGGGCCCTACAATGAGCAGTTCTTC. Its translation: CATSRDSGPYNEQFF.